Below, 14 T cell receptor beta chains from the same sample are listed, as sequenced in a study of control samples from healthy donors and cancer patients. Some clones are missing from TCRdb's copy, which holds only in-frame ones; the method was immunoSEQ multiplex PCR. The table has 130,000 or so clones, about 90% seen once. The specimen was blood. The receptors here all came from a young man in good health.

This clone was recorded only once. The chain couples TRBV28 to TRBJ2-6; D is unclear. Germline-derived CDR1 and CDR2 are MDHEN and SYDVKM. Trimming stripped 8 bases from V and 2 bases from J, with 10 bases between. The CDR3 sequence is 14 residues long. The CDR3 is CASCESAGANVLTF. As DNA, the CDR3 is TGTGCCAGCTGCGAATCGGCTGGGGCCAACGTCCTGACTTTC.

The rearrangement uses TRBV3-1 (or the pseudogene TRBV3-2) and TRBJ2-7; possible D gene TRBD1, 5 bases. The CDR3 consists of 12 residues. V was cut by 4 bases and J by 1 base, with 5 bases left in between. Per the germline V gene, CDR1 is LGHDT and CDR2 is YNNKEL (reference sequence). CDR3 sequence (DNA): TGTGCCAGCAGCCCAGGGTCCTACGAGCAGTACTTC. Protein sequence: CASSPGSYEQYF.

The table lists this clone with a count of one. CDR3 sequence (DNA): TGTGCCAGCAGCTTGGCGGGGTTGTCCCAGCATTTT. This translates into CASSLAGLSQHF. The V and J genes are TRBV5-6 and TRBJ1-5; D is ambiguous. There are 12 residues in the CDR3. Germline V CDR1 and CDR2: SGHDT, YYEEEE. Trimming shortened V by 0 bases and J by 11 bases, and 9 bases separated the two germline ends. The complete variable domain, with remaining parts taken from reference TRBV5-6 and TRBJ1-5, reads DAGVTQSPTHLIKTRGQQVTLRCSPKSGHDTVSWYQQALGQGPQFIFQYYEEEERQRGNFPDRFSGHQFPNYSSELNVNALLLGDSALYLCASSLAGLSQHFGDGTRLSIL.

The V call is TRBV24-1, the J call TRBJ2-3; possibly TRBD1 for D (5 bases). V lost 7 bases to trimming and J lost 9 bases, with 19 bases between them. Germline values: CDR1 KGHDR, CDR2 SFDVKD. The CDR3 loop spans 14 amino acids. The CDR3 sequence: CATSPDGALNTQYF. The CDR3 DNA is TGTGCCACCAGCCCTGATGGGGCCCTAAACACGCAGTATTTT.

V and J are TRBV3-1 (or the pseudogene TRBV3-2) and TRBJ1-4; no definite D call. Trimming cost V 3 bases and J 7 bases, with 3 bases left between them. This CDR3 comprises 11 residues. Looked up from germline, CDR1 is LGHDT and CDR2 is YNNKEL (reference sequence). CDR3 in DNA: TGTGCCAGCAGCCACAGTGAAAAACTGTTTTTT. Amino acid sequence: CASSHSEKLFF.

The chain joins TRBV5-4 to TRBJ1-1; possibly TRBD1 for D (6 bases). The CDR3 loop spans 15 amino acids. Trimming stripped 4 bases from V and 5 bases from J, with 18 bases between. CDR1 and CDR2 (germline): SGHNT, YYREEE (reference sequence). CDR3 sequence (DNA): TGTGCCAGCAGCCCCCCGCGGGCAGGGGAGACTGAAGCTTTCTTT. This gives the protein CASSPPRAGETEAFF. Based on the CDR3 plus reference TRBV5-4 and TRBJ1-1, the full variable domain is ETGVTQSPTHLIKTRGQQVTLRCSSQSGHNTVSWYQQALGQGPQFIFQYYREEENGRGNFPPRFSGLQFPNYSSELNVNALELDDSALYLCASSPPRAGETEAFFGQGTRLTVV.

This clone was counted a few times. The gene calls are TRBV27 and TRBJ1-4; 7 bases align to TRBD1. CDR1 and CDR2 from the germline V gene are MNHEY and SMNVEV (reference sequence). V shed 5 bases, J shed 5 bases, and the junction held 8 bases outside the gene matches. This CDR3 region has 15 residues. The CDR3 region is CASSPGQASNEKLFF. DNA of the CDR3: TGTGCCAGCAGTCCCGGACAGGCATCAAATGAAAAACTGTTTTTT.

This clone was seen a few times. The chain has TRBV19 and TRBJ1-6; D may be TRBD1 (5 bases). CDR3 length: 13 residues. The V end lost 7 bases, the J end lost 7 bases, and 11 bases lay between the germline ends. The germline gives CDR1 LNHDA, CDR2 SQIVND (reference sequence). The CDR3 nucleotides read TGTGCCAGTACACAACAGGCAAATTCACCCCTCCACTTT. Its protein product is CASTQQANSPLHF.

About this clone: A junction boundary mismatches the germline segment, possibly from a read error. This same CDR3 is encoded by further DNA sequences in the sample. CDR3 residues: CASSVESGPNTEAFF. Here the CDR3 DNA reads TGTGCCAGCAGCGTAGAGTCAGGGCCAAACACTGAGGCTTTCTTT. The chain uses TRBV9 and TRBJ1-1; D may be TRBD1 (5 bases). Germline V gives CDR1 SGDLS, CDR2 YYNGEE. This CDR3 has 15 amino acids.

The chain recombines TRBV6-2 or TRBV6-3 with TRBJ2-7, with a weak D call TRBD2 (6 bases). V was pared by 4 bases and J by 3 bases, with 19 bases between. The CDR3 extends over 16 amino acids. Germline lookup yields CDR1 MNHEY and CDR2 SVGEGT. The CDR3 coding sequence is TGTGCCAGCAGTTCCAGGAGATACGCGGGATACTACGAGCAGTACTTC. Amino acid sequence: CASSSRRYAGYYEQYF.

This clone is a singleton in its sample. The chain employs TRBV7-2 and TRBJ2-1; perhaps TRBD2 as D (5 bases). Trimming cost V 4 bases and J 8 bases, with 12 bases left between them. From germline, CDR1 is SGHTA and CDR2 FQGNSA. CDR3 length equals 13 residues. The CDR3 DNA follows: TGTGCCAGCAGCTGGGCCGGGGAATATGAGCAGTTCTTC. Translation gives CASSWAGEYEQFF. Filled out from reference TRBV7-2 and TRBJ2-1, the complete variable domain reads GAGVSQSPSNKVTEKGKDVELRCDPISGHTALYWYRQSLGQGLEFLIYFQGNSAPDKSGLPSDRFSAERTGGSVSTLTIQRTQQEDSAVYLCASSWAGEYEQFFGPGTRLTVL.

This chain joins TRBV29-1 and TRBJ1-1; D is perhaps TRBD1 (5 bases). The germline V and J ends were trimmed by 5 bases and 10 bases, with 14 bases remaining between them. In germline, CDR1 is SQVTM, CDR2 ANQGSEA. The CDR3 is 11 amino acids. This CDR3 reads CSVWGLEGAFF. The CDR3 DNA is TGCAGCGTTTGGGGCCTGGAAGGAGCTTTCTTT.

The chain couples TRBV7-2 to TRBJ2-3; TRBD2 aligns across 9 bases. The CDR3 has 16 amino acids. CDR1 SGHTA and CDR2 FQGNSA come from the germline V gene. V dropped 3 bases and J dropped 2; count of bases not matched to a gene: 6. The CDR3, as DNA: TGTGCCAGCAGCTTTGCCAGCGGGGGGTACACAGATACGCAGTATTTT. It codes for CASSFASGGYTDTQYF.

The gene calls are TRBV25-1 and TRBJ2-2, with 14 positions matching TRBD2. Trimming took 4 bases from V and 5 from J; bases not matched to a gene: 6. Looked up from germline, CDR1 is MGHDK and CDR2 is SYGVNS. There are 17 residues in the CDR3. In nucleotides, the CDR3 is TGTGCCAGCAGTGGGACTAGCGGGGGGCCGACTACCGGGGAGCTGTTTTTT. This translates into CASSGTSGGPTTGELFF.